What follows are 9 T cell receptor beta chains derived from one specimen sequenced in a study of blood T cell repertoires in COVID-19. Some clones are missing from TCRdb's copy, which holds only in-frame ones; the method was immunoSEQ multiplex PCR. This table has approximately 110,000 clones, approximately 74% appearing once. The sequenced material came from peripheral blood. Every receptor here comes from a man aged 80 or over with COVID-19, enrolled during active disease.

The CDR3 spells CASSYSEGTQYF. CDR3 in DNA: TGTGCCAGCAGTTACTCCGAGGGGACCCAGTACTTC. The rearrangement links TRBV6-5 to TRBJ2-5, with D perhaps TRBD2 (5 bases). V shed 0 bases and J shed 7 bases, with 6 bases lying between them. This CDR3 is built from 12 residues. Germline V lookup: CDR1 MNHEY, CDR2 SVGAGI.

This chain joins TRBV30 and TRBJ1-6; possibly TRBD1 for D (6 bases). CDR3 length equals 13 residues. With 3 bases removed from V and 5 bases from J, the gap between germline ends came to 8 bases. Germline V gives CDR1 GTSNPN, CDR2 SVGIG (reference sequence). The CDR3, as DNA: TGTGCCTGGAGCGGACAGAATAATTCACCCCTCCACTTT. Its translation: CAWSGQNNSPLHF.

This clone was detected only a few times. The chain joins TRBV29-1 to TRBJ2-7; 8 bases map to TRBD1. Germline CDR1 SQVTM, CDR2 ANQGSEA. V shed 1 base, J shed 5 bases, and the junction held 7 bases outside the gene matches. This CDR3 region has 14 residues. DNA for the CDR3: TGCAGCGTTGAAGGGACCGGGACAGGTAACGAGCAGTACTTC. As protein: CSVEGTGTGNEQYF.

The chain is built from TRBV30 and TRBJ1-3; no firm D call. The CDR3 totals 15 residues. The germline V and J ends were trimmed by 0 bases and 2 bases, with 11 bases remaining between them. Germline CDR1 reads GTSNPN; CDR2 reads SVGIG (reference sequence). CDR3 sequence (DNA): TGTGCCTGGAGTGTAGGTGGGCCACCTGGAAACACCATATATTTT. It codes for CAWSVGGPPGNTIYF.

V gene TRBV19 combines with J gene TRBJ2-7, with TRBD1 identical over 8 bases. Germline V gene data show CDR1 as LNHDA and CDR2 as SQIVND (reference sequence). V was clipped by 6 bases and J by 2 bases; unmatched bases: 6. This CDR3 has 14 amino acids. CDR3 DNA: TGTGCCAGTAGGCTCTCACAGGGGGCCTACGAGCAGTACTTC. It yields the protein CASRLSQGAYEQYF.

V and J are TRBV19 and TRBJ2-7, with TRBD1 identical over 7 bases. Trimming cost V 9 bases and J 7 bases; bases outside gene matches: 3. The CDR3 is 10 residues long. Germline CDR1 reads LNHDA; CDR2 reads SQIVND (reference sequence). The CDR3 sequence is CASGQVEQYF. CDR3 DNA: TGTGCCAGCGGACAGGTGGAGCAGTACTTC.

The chain combines TRBV19 with TRBJ2-7; maybe TRBD2 (5 bases). V was shortened by 4 bases and J by 0 bases, with 13 bases between the two germline ends. Germline V lookup: CDR1 LNHDA, CDR2 SQIVND (reference sequence). CDR3 size: 15 residues. The CDR3, as DNA: TGTGCCAGTAGTAAGCCGGACTCAAGCTCCTACGAGCAGTACTTC. It yields the protein CASSKPDSSSYEQYF.

This chain connects TRBV7-6 to TRBJ2-1; TRBD2 aligns across 7 bases. Germline assignment: CDR1 SGHVS and CDR2 FNYEAQ. CDR3 length: 15 residues. V was pared by 1 base and J by 7 bases, with 7 bases of the junction left unmatched. CDR3 nucleotides: TGTGCCAGCAGCTTAGGGGCGGGAGTTTTGAATGAGCAGTTCTTC. Translated, it gives CASSLGAGVLNEQFF.

The V and J genes are TRBV7-9 and TRBJ2-3, with 9 bases matching TRBD2. Germline V lookup: CDR1 SEHNR, CDR2 FQNEAQ (reference sequence). Trimming at V came to 0 bases and at J to 4 bases, leaving 5 bases not matched to a gene. CDR3 size: 16 residues. Written as DNA, the CDR3 is TGTGCCAGCAGCTTAGCCTTAGTAGCGGGAGCAGATACGCAGTATTTT. This translates into CASSLALVAGADTQYF.